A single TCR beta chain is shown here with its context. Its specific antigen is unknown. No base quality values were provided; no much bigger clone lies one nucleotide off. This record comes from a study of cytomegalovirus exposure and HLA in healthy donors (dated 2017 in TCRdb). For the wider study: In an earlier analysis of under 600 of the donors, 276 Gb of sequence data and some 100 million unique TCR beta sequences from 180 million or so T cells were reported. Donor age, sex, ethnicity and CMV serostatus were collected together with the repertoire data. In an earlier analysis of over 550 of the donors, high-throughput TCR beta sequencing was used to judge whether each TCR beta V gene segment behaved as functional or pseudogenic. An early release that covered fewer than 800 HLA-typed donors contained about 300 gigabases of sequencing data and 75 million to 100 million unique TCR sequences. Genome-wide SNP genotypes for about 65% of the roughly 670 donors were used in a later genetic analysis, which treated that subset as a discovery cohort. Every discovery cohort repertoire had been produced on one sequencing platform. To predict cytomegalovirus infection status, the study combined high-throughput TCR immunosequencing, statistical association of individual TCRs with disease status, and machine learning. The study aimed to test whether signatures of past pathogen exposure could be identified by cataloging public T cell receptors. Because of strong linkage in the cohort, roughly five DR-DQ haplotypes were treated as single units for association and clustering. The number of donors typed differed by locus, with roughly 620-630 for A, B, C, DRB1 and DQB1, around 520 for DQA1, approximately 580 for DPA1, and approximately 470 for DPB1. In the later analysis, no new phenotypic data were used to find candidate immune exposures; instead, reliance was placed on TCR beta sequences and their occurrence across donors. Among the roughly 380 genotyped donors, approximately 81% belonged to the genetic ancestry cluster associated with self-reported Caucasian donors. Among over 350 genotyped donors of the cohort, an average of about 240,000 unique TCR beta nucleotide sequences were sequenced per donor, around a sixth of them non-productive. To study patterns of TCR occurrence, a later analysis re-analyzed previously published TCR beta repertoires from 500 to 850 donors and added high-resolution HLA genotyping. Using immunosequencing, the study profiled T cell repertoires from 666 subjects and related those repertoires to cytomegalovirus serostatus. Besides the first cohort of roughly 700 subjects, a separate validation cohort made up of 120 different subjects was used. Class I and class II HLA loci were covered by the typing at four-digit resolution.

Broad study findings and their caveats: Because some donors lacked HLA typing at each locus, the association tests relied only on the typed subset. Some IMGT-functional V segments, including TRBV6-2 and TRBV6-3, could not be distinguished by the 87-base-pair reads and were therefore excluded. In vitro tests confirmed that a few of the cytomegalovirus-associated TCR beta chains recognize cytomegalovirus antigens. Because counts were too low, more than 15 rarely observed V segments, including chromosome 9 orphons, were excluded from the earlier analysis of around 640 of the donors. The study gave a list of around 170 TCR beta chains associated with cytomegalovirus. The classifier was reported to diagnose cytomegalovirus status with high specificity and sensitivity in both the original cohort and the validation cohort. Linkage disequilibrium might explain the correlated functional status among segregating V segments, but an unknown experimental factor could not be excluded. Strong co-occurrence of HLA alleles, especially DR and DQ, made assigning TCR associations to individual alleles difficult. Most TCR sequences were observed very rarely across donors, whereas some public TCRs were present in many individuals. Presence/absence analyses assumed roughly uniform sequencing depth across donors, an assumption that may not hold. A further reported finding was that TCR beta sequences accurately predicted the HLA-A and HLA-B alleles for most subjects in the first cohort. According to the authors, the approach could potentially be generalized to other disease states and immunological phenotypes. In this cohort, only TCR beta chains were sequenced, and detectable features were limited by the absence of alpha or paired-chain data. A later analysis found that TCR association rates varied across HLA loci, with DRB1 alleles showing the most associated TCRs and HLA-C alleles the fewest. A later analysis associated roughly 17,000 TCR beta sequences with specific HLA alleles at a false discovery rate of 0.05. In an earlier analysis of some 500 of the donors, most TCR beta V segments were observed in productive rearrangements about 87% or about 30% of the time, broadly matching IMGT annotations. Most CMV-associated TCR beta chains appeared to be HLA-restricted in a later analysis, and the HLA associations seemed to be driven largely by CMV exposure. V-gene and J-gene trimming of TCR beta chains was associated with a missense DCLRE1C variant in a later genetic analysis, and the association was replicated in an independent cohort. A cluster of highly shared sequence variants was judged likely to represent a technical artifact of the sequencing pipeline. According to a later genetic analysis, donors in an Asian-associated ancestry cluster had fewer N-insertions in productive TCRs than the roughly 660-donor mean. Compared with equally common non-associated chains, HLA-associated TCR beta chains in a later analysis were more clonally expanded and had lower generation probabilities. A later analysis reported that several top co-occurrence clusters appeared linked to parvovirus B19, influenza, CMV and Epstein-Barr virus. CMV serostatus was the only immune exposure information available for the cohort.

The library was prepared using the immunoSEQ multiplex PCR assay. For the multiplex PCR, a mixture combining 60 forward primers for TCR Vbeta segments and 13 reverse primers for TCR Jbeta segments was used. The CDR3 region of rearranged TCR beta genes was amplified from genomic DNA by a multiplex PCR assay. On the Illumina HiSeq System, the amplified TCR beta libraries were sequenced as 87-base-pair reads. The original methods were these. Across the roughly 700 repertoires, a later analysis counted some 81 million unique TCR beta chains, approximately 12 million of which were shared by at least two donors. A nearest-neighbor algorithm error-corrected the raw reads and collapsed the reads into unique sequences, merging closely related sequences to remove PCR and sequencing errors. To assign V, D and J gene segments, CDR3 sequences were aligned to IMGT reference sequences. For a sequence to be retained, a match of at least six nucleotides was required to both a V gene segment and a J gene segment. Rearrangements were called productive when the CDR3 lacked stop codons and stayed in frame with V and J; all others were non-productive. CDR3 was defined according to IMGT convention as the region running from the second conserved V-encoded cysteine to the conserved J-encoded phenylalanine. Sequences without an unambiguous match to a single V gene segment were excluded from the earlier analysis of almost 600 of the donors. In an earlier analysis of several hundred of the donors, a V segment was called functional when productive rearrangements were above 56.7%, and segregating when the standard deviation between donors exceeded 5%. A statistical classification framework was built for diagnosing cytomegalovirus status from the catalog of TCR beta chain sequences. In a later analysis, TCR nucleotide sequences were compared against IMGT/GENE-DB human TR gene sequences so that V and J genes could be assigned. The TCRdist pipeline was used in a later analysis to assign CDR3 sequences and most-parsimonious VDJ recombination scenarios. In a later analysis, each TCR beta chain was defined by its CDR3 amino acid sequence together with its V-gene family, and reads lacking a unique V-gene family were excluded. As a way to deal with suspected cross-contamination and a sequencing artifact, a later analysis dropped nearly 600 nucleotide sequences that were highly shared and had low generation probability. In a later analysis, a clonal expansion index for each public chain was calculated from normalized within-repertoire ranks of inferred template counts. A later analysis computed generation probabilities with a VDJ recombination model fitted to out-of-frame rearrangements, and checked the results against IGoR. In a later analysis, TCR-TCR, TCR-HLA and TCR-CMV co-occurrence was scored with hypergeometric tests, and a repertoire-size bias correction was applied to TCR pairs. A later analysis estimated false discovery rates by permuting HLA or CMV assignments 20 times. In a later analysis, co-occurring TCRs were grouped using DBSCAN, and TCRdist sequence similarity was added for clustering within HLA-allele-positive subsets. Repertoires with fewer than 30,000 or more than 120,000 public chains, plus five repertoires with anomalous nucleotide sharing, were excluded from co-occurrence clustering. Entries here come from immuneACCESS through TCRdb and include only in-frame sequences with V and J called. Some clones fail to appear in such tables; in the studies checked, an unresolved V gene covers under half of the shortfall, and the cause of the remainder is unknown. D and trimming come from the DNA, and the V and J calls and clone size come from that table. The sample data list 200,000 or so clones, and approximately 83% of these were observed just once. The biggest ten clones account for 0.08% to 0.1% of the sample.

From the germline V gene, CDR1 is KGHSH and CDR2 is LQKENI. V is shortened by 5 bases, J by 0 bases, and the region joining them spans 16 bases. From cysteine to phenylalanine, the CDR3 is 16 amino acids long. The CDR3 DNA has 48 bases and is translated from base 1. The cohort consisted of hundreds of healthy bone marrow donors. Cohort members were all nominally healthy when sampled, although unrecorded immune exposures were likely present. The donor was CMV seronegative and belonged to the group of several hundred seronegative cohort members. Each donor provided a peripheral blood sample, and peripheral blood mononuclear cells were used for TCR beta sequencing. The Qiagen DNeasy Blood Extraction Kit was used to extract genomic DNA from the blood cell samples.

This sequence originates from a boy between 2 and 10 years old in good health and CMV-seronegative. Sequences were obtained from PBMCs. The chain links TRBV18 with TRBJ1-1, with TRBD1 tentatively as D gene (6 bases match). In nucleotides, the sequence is TGTGCCAGCTCAGACGGACAGACATCGATGAACACTGAAGCTTTCTTT. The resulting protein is CASSDGQTSMNTEAFF.